This paragraph reports one T cell receptor (beta chain). With V trimmed by 4 bases and J by 5 bases, 8 bases remained unmatched. The CDR3 consists of 15 residues. Germline CDR1 reads SEHNR; CDR2 reads FQNEAQ (reference sequence). The data were obtained in a study of memory CD8 T cells in hepatitis C reinfection. Overall study context: Samples late or after reinfection came 12 to 24 weeks post-detection.

Generated by immunoSEQ multiplex PCR, the TCRdb table keeps only in-frame clones and is missing some. Counted here are about 43,000 clones, roughly nine tenths occurring once; the ten biggest clones make up 0.65% to 0.8%. Indicated time point: late/post reinfection, 12 to 24 weeks after detection. The sorted cells went straight to TCR sequencing with no prior in vitro expansion. The sample comprised naive CD8+ T cells sorted from blood. The V call is TRBV7-9, the J call TRBJ1-3; 7 nucleotides line up with TRBD1. The source of this sequence is a young man with hepatitis C virus infection. In DNA form, the CDR3 reads TGTGCCAGCAGCTCGAACCGGGACAGTAGAAACACCATATATTTT. It encodes CASSSNRDSRNTIYF.